Shown below are 20 T cell receptor beta chains from a single sample sequenced in a study of blood T cell repertoires in COVID-19. Libraries were prepared by immunoSEQ multiplex PCR; TCRdb keeps only in-frame clonotypes and omits some of them. This sample has roughly 200,000 clones; over 75% occur once, and the top ten carry 10% to 11%. The sequenced sample consisted of peripheral blood. These receptors all come from a human donor with active or convalescent COVID-19. The donor label of this sample is uncertain.

The chain links TRBV4-3 to TRBJ2-3, with 8 nucleotides matching TRBD2. This CDR3 spans 16 amino acids. With 0 bases clipped from V and 5 bases from J, the junction kept 7 bases outside the gene matches. Germline V gene data show CDR1 as LGHNA and CDR2 as YSLEER. For the CDR3, the DNA is TGCGCCAGCAGCCAAGAGGCCGGGGGGGCGGTAGATACGCAGTATTTT. Protein sequence: CASSQEAGGAVDTQYF.

V is TRBV19 and J is TRBJ2-5; possible D gene TRBD1, 7 bases. V dropped 8 bases and J dropped 3 bases, with 16 bases sitting between them. CDR3 length: 14 amino acids. The V gene's germline CDR1 is LNHDA and CDR2 SQIVND (reference sequence). CDR3 in amino acids: CASSPGGQKETQYF. The CDR3 DNA follows: TGTGCCAGTTCCCCAGGGGGGCAGAAAGAGACCCAGTACTTC.

The chain combines TRBV29-1 with TRBJ1-1, with 8 bases that match TRBD1. The CDR3 extends over 13 amino acids. Looked up from germline, CDR1 is SQVTM and CDR2 is ANQGSEA. V was clipped by 6 bases and J by 2 bases; unmatched bases: 5. CDR3 region: CSVRTGHNTEAFF. CDR3 bases: TGCAGCGTGCGGACAGGGCATAACACTGAAGCTTTCTTT.

This clone was recorded at least ten times. The V gene is TRBV2, the J gene TRBJ1-6; D might be TRBD1 (5 bases). CDR3 length: 16 amino acids. CDR1 and CDR2 from the germline V gene are SNHLY and FYNNEI. The V end was cut by 1 base, the J end by 2 bases, with 9 bases between. The CDR3 spells CASSEEGRPYNSPLHF. CDR3 sequence (DNA): TGTGCCAGCAGTGAAGAGGGGCGGCCCTATAATTCACCCCTCCACTTT.

This clone was recorded a few times. The chain employs TRBV28 and TRBJ2-7; a weak D match, TRBD2 (5 bases). V was clipped by 6 bases and J by 2 bases, with 17 bases between them. The germline V gene encodes CDR1 MDHEN and CDR2 SYDVKM. The CDR3 has 15 residues. Written as DNA, the CDR3 is TGTGCCAGCAGCCCCCGGCTAGCTGCAACCTACGAGCAGTACTTC. It translates to CASSPRLAATYEQYF. The full variable domain, in which reference TRBV28 and TRBJ2-7 provide the parts outside the CDR3, is DVKVTQSSRYLVKRTGEKVFLECVQDMDHENMFWYRQDPGLGLRLIYFSYDVKMKEKGDIPEGYSVSREKKERFSLILESASTNQTSMYLCASSPRLAATYEQYFGPGTRLTVT.

The J gene is TRBJ2-3, the V gene TRBV5-1, with 9 bases aligning to TRBD2. The junction had 10 bases not matched to a gene; V was cut back by 1 base and J by 4 bases. In germline, CDR1 is SGHRS, CDR2 YFSETQ. The CDR3 extends over 17 amino acids. CDR3 sequence: CASSLQASGTGPDTQYF. The CDR3 DNA reads TGCGCCAGCAGCTTGCAGGCTAGCGGGACGGGTCCAGATACGCAGTATTTT.

The chain links TRBV28 to TRBJ2-7, with TRBD1 matching over 10 bases. V lost 2 bases and J lost 2; bases outside the gene matches: 3. CDR1 and CDR2 from the germline V gene are MDHEN and SYDVKM. The CDR3 loop spans 15 amino acids. The CDR3 spells CASSLTGTGAYEQYF. The CDR3 DNA follows: TGTGCCAGCAGTTTAACCGGGACAGGGGCCTACGAGCAGTACTTC.

The chain couples TRBV6-1 to TRBJ2-1; 11 bases map to TRBD2. The CDR3 totals 14 residues. With 8 bases clipped from V and 4 bases from J, the junction kept 4 bases outside the gene matches. CDR1 MNHNS and CDR2 SASEGT come from the germline V gene. The CDR3, as DNA: TGTGCCAGCCGGACTAGCGGGCGTTACAATGAGCAGTTCTTC. Translation: CASRTSGRYNEQFF.

The chain couples TRBV28 to TRBJ2-1; 10 positions agree with TRBD1. Germline assignment: CDR1 MDHEN and CDR2 SYDVKM. The junction had 4 bases not matched to a gene; V was cut back by 6 bases and J by 2 bases. This CDR3 comprises 15 residues. CDR3 sequence (DNA): TGTGCCAGCAGGTATGACAGGGGGCCCTACAATGAGCAGTTCTTC. Protein product: CASRYDRGPYNEQFF.

The chain joins TRBV2 to TRBJ2-1; the D gene is possibly TRBD1 (5 bases). V lost 10 bases to trimming and J lost 4 bases, with 17 bases between them. The CDR3 has 14 amino acids. Germline V gene lookup returns CDR1 SNHLY and CDR2 FYNNEI. In DNA form, the CDR3 reads TGTGCCACCCCCAGGGCTTCAACTTACAATGAGCAGTTCTTC. It is translated as CATPRASTYNEQFF.

This rearrangement joins TRBV6-5 to TRBJ1-4, with D possibly TRBD1 on 6 matching bases. The CDR3 has 15 residues. Germline V CDR1 and CDR2: MNHEY, SVGAGI. V was shortened by 6 bases and J by 6 bases, with 17 bases between the two germline ends. CDR3 DNA sequence: TGTGCCAGCAGCCCACGGGGGGGGCGCGATGAAAAACTGTTTTTT. Amino acids: CASSPRGGRDEKLFF.

The chain recombines TRBV27 with TRBJ2-5; D might be TRBD1 (6 bases). The length of the CDR3 is 16 residues. Germline lookup yields CDR1 MNHEY and CDR2 SMNVEV (reference sequence). The V end was cut by 2 bases, the J end by 2 bases, with 15 bases between. CDR3 in amino acids: CASSLQGNPLQETQYF. The CDR3, as DNA: TGTGCCAGCAGTTTACAGGGGAACCCGTTACAAGAGACCCAGTACTTC.

This clone was counted a single time. The chain recombines TRBV5-1 with TRBJ2-7; no clear D gene. V lost 1 base and J 6 bases, leaving 11 bases between the germline ends. CDR3 size: 13 residues. The germline gives CDR1 SGHRS, CDR2 YFSETQ. CDR3 protein: CASSLSPRSEQYF. CDR3 DNA: TGCGCCAGCAGCTTGTCCCCTCGGAGCGAGCAGTACTTC.

This sequence joins TRBV9 and TRBJ2-6, with D unresolved. In germline, CDR1 is SGDLS, CDR2 YYNGEE. This CDR3 has 16 residues. Trimming left V 2 bases short and J 0 bases short, with 9 bases between. DNA of the CDR3: TGTGCCAGCAGCGTTTCAGGTATCTCTGGGGCCAACGTCCTGACTTTC. Its translation is CASSVSGISGANVLTF.

CDR3 residues: CASSQGGGPNTEAFF. The CDR3 DNA sequence: TGTGCCAGCAGCCAAGGGGGGGGGCCGAACACTGAAGCTTTCTTT. This chain uses TRBV14 with TRBJ1-1; maybe TRBD1 (6 bases). The V end was cut by 1 base, the J end by 1 base, with 10 bases between. The CDR3 sequence is 15 residues long. Germline values: CDR1 SGHDN, CDR2 FVKESK. The full variable domain, completed using reference TRBV14 and TRBJ1-1, is EAGVTQFPSHSVIEKGQTVTLRCDPISGHDNLYWYRRVMGKEIKFLLHFVKESKQDESGMPNNRFLAERTGGTYSTLKVQPAELEDSGVYFCASSQGGGPNTEAFFGQGTRLTVV.

The gene calls are TRBV18 and TRBJ1-1, with D perhaps matching TRBD1 (5 bases). V was shortened by 6 bases and J by 1 base, with 12 bases between the two germline ends. There are 14 residues in the CDR3. CDR1 and CDR2 from the germline V gene are KGHSH and LQKENI. The CDR3 loop reads CASSPGLTNTEAFF. The DNA for the CDR3 is TGTGCCAGCTCGCCGGGACTGACGAACACTGAAGCTTTCTTT.

This clone was counted ten times or more. The chain carries TRBV5-4 and TRBJ2-2; D remains ambiguous. Germline V gene sequence: CDR1 SGHNT, CDR2 YYREEE (reference sequence). The CDR3 is 12 residues long. The V and J ends lost 4 bases and 2 bases respectively, with 3 bases between them. CDR3 in amino acids: CASSGNTGELFF. The DNA for the CDR3 is TGTGCCAGCAGCGGCAACACCGGGGAGCTGTTTTTT.

The chain links TRBV11-2 to TRBJ2-5; possibly TRBD2 for D (6 bases). V lost 1 base, J lost 5 bases, and 14 bases lay in between. Germline V gene sequence: CDR1 SGHAT, CDR2 FQNNGV. This CDR3 region has 15 residues. CDR3 DNA sequence: TGTGCCAGCAGCTTAGTGGGAGGAGGGTGGGAGACCCAGTACTTC. It yields the protein CASSLVGGGWETQYF. The variable domain in full, completed from reference TRBV11-2 and TRBJ2-5, reads EAGVAQSPRYKIIEKRQSVAFWCNPISGHATLYWYQQILGQGPKLLIQFQNNGVVDDSQLPKDRFSAERLKGVDSTLKIQPAKLEDSAVYLCASSLVGGGWETQYFGPGTRLLVL.

This clone came up a few times. The identical CDR3 is also encoded by other nucleotide sequences in the sample. The rearrangement joins TRBV19 to TRBJ1-1; D ambiguous. Germline-derived CDR1 and CDR2 are LNHDA and SQIVND (reference sequence). V lost 2 bases and J 2 bases, leaving 6 bases between the germline ends. This CDR3 region has 13 residues. The CDR3 DNA reads as TGTGCCAGTAGTATATCGAGAAACACTGAAGCTTTCTTT. Protein sequence: CASSISRNTEAFF.

The rearrangement links TRBV9 to TRBJ1-4, with D tentatively TRBD1 (6 bases). CDR1 SGDLS and CDR2 YYNGEE come from the germline V gene. This CDR3 has 20 residues. Trimming removed 1 base from V and 0 bases from J, with 22 bases in between. The CDR3 loop is CASSVLAGTNGIATNEKLFF. DNA of the CDR3: TGTGCCAGCAGCGTATTAGCGGGGACAAATGGGATTGCAACTAATGAAAAACTGTTTTTT.